The clone carrying this TCR beta chain was detected many times. With a J-beta primer mix and a sample-barcoded 5' primer, a second PCR ran roughly 6 to 12 cycles. MiXCR, applied by TCRdb to the 5' RACE reads, yields one record per CDR3 protein. The sample yields some 1.6 million distinct CDR3 sequences, 34% seen once. This record comes from a study of blood T cells in healthy people across ages. Trimming took 0 bases from V and 2 from J, leaving 8 bases between them. This CDR3 is built from 15 residues. Germline V lookup: CDR1 SGHTA, CDR2 FQGNSA. The sample comprised blood. V is TRBV7-2 and J is TRBJ2-1, with D maybe TRBD1 (5 bases). This clonotype originated in a woman under 40 in good health. CDR3 nucleotide sequence: TGTGCCAGCAGCTTAGCTGGGGCGCCCTACAATGAGCAGTTCTTC. This encodes CASSLAGAPYNEQFF.